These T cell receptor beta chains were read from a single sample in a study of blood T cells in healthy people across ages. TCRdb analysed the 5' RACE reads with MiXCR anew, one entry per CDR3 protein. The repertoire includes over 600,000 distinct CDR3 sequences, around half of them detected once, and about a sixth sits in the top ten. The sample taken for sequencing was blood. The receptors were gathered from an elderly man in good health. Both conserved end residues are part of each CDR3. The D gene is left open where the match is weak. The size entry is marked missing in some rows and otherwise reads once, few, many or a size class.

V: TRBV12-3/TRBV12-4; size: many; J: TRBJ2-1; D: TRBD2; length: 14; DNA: TGTGCCAGCACCCTTAGCGGGAGGGGGCATGAGCAGTTCTTC; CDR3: CASTLSGRGHEQFF
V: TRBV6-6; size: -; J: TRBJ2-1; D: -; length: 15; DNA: TGTGCCAGCAGTCAACACCCAAACTCCTACAATGAGCAGTTCTTC; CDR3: CASSQHPNSYNEQFF
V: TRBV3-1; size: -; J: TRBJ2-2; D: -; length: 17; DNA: TGTGCCAGCAGCCAAAAGGTGCCGGGGGTAAACACCGGGGAGCTGTTTTTT; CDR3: CASSQKVPGVNTGELFF
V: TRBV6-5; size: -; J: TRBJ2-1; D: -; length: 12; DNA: TGTGCCAGCAGTTCCTTAGGGGATGAGCAGTTCTTC; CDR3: CASSSLGDEQFF
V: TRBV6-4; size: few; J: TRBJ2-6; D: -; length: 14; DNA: TGTGCCAGCAGCCCGAGGGGAGGGGCCAACGTCCTGACTTTC; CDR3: CASSPRGGANVLTF
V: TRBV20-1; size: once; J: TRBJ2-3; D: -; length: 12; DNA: TGCAGTGCATCCAAGGGCCGGGATACGCAGTATTTT; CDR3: CSASKGRDTQYF
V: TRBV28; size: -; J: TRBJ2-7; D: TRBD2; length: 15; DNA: TGTGCCACCGTGGGGGCGGGAGGTTCTCTCTACGAGCAGTACTTC; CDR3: CATVGAGGSLYEQYF
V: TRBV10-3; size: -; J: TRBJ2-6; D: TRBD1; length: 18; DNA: TGTGCCATCCCCGAAGGGGGACAGGGGGTTTCTGGGGCCAACGTCCTGACTTTC; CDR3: CAIPEGGQGVSGANVLTF
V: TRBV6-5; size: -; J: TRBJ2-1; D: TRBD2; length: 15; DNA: TGTGCCAGCAGGACTGATAGCGGGGCATACAATGAGCAGTTCTTC; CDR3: CASRTDSGAYNEQFF
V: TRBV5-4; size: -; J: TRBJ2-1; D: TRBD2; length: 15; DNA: TGTGCCAGCAGCTGGGGGGGTGGGGCCGTCAATGAGCAGTTCTTC; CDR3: CASSWGGGAVNEQFF
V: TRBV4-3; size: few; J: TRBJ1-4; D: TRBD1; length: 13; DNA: TGCGCCAGCAGCCAGGACAGGGGTGAAAAACTGTTTTTT; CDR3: CASSQDRGEKLFF
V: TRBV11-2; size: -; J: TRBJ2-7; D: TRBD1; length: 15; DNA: TGTGCCAGCAGCAACCGGGACAGGAACTCCTACGAGCAGTACTTC; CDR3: CASSNRDRNSYEQYF
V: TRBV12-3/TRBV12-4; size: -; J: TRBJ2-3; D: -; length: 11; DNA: TGTGCCAGCGTGAGAGCAGATACGCAGTATTTT; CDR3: CASVRADTQYF
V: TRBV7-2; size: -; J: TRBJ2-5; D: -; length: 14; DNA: TGTGCCAGCAGCTTGCCTAGTGTCCAAGAGACCCAGTACTTC; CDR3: CASSLPSVQETQYF
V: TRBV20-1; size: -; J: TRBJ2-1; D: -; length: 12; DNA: TGCAGTGCAGATTCAGGGGAGGATGAGCAGTTCTTC; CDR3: CSADSGEDEQFF
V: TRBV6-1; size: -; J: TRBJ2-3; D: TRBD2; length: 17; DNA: TGTGCCAGCAGAACATTAGCGGGGGGGATCGGCACAGATACGCAGTATTTT; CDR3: CASRTLAGGIGTDTQYF
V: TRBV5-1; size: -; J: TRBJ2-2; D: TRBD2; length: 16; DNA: TGCGCCAGCAGCTTGGAGGCTAGCGGGTTGGTCGGGGAGCTGTTTTTT; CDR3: CASSLEASGLVGELFF
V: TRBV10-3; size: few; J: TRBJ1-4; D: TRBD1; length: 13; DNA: TGTGCCATCAGCGTGGACAGGGAAGAAAAACTGTTTTTT; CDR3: CAISVDREEKLFF
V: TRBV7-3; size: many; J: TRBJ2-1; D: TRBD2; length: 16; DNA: TGTGCCAGCAGCCGCGGGACTAGCGGGATCTACAATGAGCAGTTCTTC; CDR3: CASSRGTSGIYNEQFF
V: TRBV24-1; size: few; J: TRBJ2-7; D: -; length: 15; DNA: TGTGCCACCAGTGATCCGCGCGGCCCTACTGGGGAGCAGTACTTC; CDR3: CATSDPRGPTGEQYF
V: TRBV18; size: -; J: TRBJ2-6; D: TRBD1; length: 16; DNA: TGTGCCACCTCGACAGGGGGAACCTCTGGGGCCAACGTCCTGACTTTC; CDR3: CATSTGGTSGANVLTF
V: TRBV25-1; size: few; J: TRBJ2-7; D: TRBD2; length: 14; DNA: TGTGCCAGCAGTAGCGGGAACCCGAACTACGAGCAGTACTTC; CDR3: CASSSGNPNYEQYF
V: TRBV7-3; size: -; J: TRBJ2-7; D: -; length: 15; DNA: TGTGCCAGCAGCTTAAAATCAGGGTTCTCCTACGAGCAGTACTTC; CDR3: CASSLKSGFSYEQYF
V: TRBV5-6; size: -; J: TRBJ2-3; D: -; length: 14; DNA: TGTGCCAGCAGCATCGGCCAGGCCACAGGTACGCAGTATTTT; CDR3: CASSIGQATGTQYF
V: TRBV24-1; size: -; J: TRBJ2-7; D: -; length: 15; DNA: TGTGCCACCAGTGATTCCGGCAGTAGCTCCTACGAGCAGTACTTC; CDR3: CATSDSGSSSYEQYF
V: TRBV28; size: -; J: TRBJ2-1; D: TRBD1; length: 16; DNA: TGTGCCAGCAGTTTATGGAGACAGGGGTCTTACAATGAGCAGTTCTTC; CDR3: CASSLWRQGSYNEQFF
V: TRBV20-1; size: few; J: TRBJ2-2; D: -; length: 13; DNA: TGCAGTGCTAAACAGGTTAACACCGGGGAGCTGTTTTTT; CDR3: CSAKQVNTGELFF
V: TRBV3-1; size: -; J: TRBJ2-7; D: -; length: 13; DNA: TGTGCCAGCAGCCAAGTCCGTGAGAGCGAGCAGTACTTC; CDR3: CASSQVRESEQYF
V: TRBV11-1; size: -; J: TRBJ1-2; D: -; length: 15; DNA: TGTGCCAGCAGCTCTAACGGACCCGGACACTATGGCTACACCTTC; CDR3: CASSSNGPGHYGYTF
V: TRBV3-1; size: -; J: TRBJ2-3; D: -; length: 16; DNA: TGTGCCAGCAGCCGAGATTATGGTCTATCGGGAGATACGCAGTATTTT; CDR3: CASSRDYGLSGDTQYF
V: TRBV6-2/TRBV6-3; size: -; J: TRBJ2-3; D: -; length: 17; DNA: TGTGCCAGCAGTTTGAACGTACTCCCGTCGAGCACAGATACGCAGTATTTT; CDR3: CASSLNVLPSSTDTQYF
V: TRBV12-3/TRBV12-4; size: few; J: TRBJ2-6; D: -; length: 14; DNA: TGTGCCAGCAGCCTCTCCCGGGGGGCCAACGTCCTGACTTTC; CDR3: CASSLSRGANVLTF
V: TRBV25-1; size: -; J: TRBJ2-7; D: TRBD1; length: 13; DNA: TGTGCCAGCAGTGCGACAGGGTTCCACGAGCAGTACTTC; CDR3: CASSATGFHEQYF
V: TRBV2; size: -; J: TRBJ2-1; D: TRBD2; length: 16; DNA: TGTGCCAGCAGGCTACTAGCGGGAGGTACTTACAATGAGCAGTTCTTC; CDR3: CASRLLAGGTYNEQFF
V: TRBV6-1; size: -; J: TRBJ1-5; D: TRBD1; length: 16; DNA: TGTGCCAGCAGTGACGTCAGGGGGAATAGCAATCAGCCCCAGCATTTT; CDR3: CASSDVRGNSNQPQHF
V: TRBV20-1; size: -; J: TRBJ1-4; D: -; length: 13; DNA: TGCAGTGCTAGAGGCGGAAATAATGAAAAACTGTTTTTT; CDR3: CSARGGNNEKLFF
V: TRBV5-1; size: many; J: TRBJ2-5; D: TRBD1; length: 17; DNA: TGCGCCAGCAGCTGGGCCTCCGGGACAGGGAGCAGGGAGACCCAGTACTTC; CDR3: CASSWASGTGSRETQYF
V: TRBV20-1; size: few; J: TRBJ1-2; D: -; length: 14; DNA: TGCAGTACCTTAGAGGACTCTGCGGGCTATGGCTACACCTTC; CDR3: CSTLEDSAGYGYTF
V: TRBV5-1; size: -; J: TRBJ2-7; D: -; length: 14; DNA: TGCGCCAGCAGCTCTGGACGGGATTACTACGAGCAGTACTTC; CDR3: CASSSGRDYYEQYF
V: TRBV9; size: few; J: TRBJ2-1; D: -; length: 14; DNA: TGTGCCAGCAGCGTAGAGATAGGGGGGACGGAGCAGTTCTTC; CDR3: CASSVEIGGTEQFF
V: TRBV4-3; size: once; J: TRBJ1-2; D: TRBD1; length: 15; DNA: TGCGCCAGCAGCCAAAGGACAGGGAGTAACTATGGCTACACTTTC; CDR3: CASSQRTGSNYGYTF
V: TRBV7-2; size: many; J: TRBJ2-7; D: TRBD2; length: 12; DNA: TGTGCCAGCAGCGGGGGGGGCTACGAGCAGTACTTC; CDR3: CASSGGGYEQYF
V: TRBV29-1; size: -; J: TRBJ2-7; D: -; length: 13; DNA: TGCAGCGTCGTGGACGCCTTACTTTACGAGCAGTACTTC; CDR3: CSVVDALLYEQYF
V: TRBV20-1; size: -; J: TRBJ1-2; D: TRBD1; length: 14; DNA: TGCAGTGCGACCCGACAGGGAATGGACTATGGCTACACCTTC; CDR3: CSATRQGMDYGYTF
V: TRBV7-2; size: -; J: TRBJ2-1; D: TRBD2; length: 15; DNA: TGTGCCAGCAGCTCCGTAGCGGGGGGCAACAATGAGCAGTTCTTC; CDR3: CASSSVAGGNNEQFF
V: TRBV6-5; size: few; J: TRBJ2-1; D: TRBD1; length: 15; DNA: TGTGCCAGCAGTACCCAGACAGGGCGTTACAATGAGCAGTTCTTC; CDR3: CASSTQTGRYNEQFF
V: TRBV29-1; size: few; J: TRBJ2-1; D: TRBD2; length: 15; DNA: TGCAGCGTTGAAGGTGGGACTAGCGGGAGTAATGAGCAGTTCTTC; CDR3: CSVEGGTSGSNEQFF